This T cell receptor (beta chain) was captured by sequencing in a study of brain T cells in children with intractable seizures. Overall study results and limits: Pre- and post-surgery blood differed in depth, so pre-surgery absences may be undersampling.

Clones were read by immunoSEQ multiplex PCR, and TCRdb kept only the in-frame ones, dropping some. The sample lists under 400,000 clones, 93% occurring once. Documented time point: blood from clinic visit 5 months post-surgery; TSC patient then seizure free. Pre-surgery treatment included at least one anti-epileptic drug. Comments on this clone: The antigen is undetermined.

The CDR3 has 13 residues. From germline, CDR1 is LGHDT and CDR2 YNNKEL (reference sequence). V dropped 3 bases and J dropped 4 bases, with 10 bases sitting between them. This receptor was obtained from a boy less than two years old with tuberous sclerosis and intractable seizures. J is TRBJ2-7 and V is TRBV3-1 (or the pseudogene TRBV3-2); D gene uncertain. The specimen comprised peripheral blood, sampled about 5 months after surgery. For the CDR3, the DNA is TGTGCCAGCAGCCAGCTCCGACCGTACGAGCAGTACTTC. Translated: CASSQLRPYEQYF.